This is a list of T cell receptor beta chains from one sample in a study of HIV-infected patients and healthy controls. MiXCR was run by TCRdb on the 5' RACE reads, yielding one entry per CDR3 protein. The data contain approximately 10,000 distinct CDR3 sequences, 6% of them singletons. Material: blood, obtained during antiretroviral therapy. Receptor source: an adult with HIV infection. The donor label of this sample is uncertain. The CDR3 runs from the conserved cysteine through the conserved F or W. D genes are given only for firm matches. Expanded clones get a size class; other rows say once, few or many, or leave the size out.

v_call	d_call	j_call	clone_size	cdr3_aa	cdr3_nt
TRBV20-1	TRBD2	TRBJ2-3	medium-sized	CSARQLAGDTQYF	TGCAGTGCTAGACAACTAGCGGGAGATACGCAGTATTTT
TRBV7-9	TRBD2	TRBJ2-1	medium-sized	CASSLGTTSGRHNEQFF	TGTGCCAGCAGCTTAGGAACGACTAGCGGGAGACACAATGAGCAGTTCTTC
TRBV19	NA	TRBJ1-5	many	CASREGTKGNQPQHF	TGTGCCAGTAGGGAAGGGACCAAGGGCAATCAGCCCCAGCATTTT
TRBV29-1	NA	TRBJ2-1	NA	CSVEDPAGSSYNEQFF	TGCAGCGTTGAAGATCCGGCAGGGAGCTCCTACAATGAGCAGTTCTTC
TRBV6-2/TRBV6-3	NA	TRBJ1-5	NA	CASSYSSGYNNQPQHF	TGTGCCAGCAGTTACTCTTCAGGGTACAACAATCAGCCCCAGCATTTT
TRBV24-1	NA	TRBJ2-3	many	CATDGPYGRGIDTQYF	TGTGCCACGGATGGTCCTTACGGGAGAGGAATAGATACGCAGTATTTT
TRBV9	TRBD1	TRBJ2-3	many	CASSVGGQGANTQYF	TGTGCCAGCAGCGTAGGGGGACAGGGGGCAAATACGCAGTATTTT
TRBV6-2/TRBV6-3	NA	TRBJ1-2	many	CASSYLAGYTF	TGTGCCAGCAGTTACCTTGCTGGCTACACCTTC
TRBV6-5	NA	TRBJ1-6	many	CASSYSGLPGSSPLHF	TGTGCCAGCAGTTATTCAGGGCTCCCCGGGAGTTCACCCCTCCACTTT
TRBV19	TRBD1	TRBJ2-3	few	CASSIDPGQATDTQYF	TGTGCCAGTAGTATAGATCCAGGACAGGCCACAGATACGCAGTATTTT
TRBV5-6	NA	TRBJ2-7	many	CASSFEVVPSYEQYF	TGTGCCAGCAGCTTCGAGGTAGTCCCATCCTACGAGCAGTACTTC
TRBV29-1	TRBD1	TRBJ1-2	many	CSVLGQGNYGYTF	TGCAGCGTTCTTGGACAGGGCAACTATGGCTACACCTTC
TRBV7-2	NA	TRBJ2-7	many	CASSLGGTRSYEQYF	TGTGCCAGCAGCTTAGGAGGGACCAGGAGCTACGAGCAGTACTTC
TRBV7-9	TRBD1	TRBJ2-6	NA	CASSPPPGQGRLGANVLTF	TGTGCCAGCAGTCCCCCCCCGGGACAGGGGCGTCTTGGGGCCAACGTCCTGACTTTC
TRBV10-3	NA	TRBJ2-1	medium-sized	CAISGEYNEQFF	TGTGCCATCAGTGGGGAGTACAATGAGCAGTTCTTC
TRBV6-5	NA	TRBJ2-2	many	CASQQESTGELFF	TGTGCCAGCCAACAGGAGTCTACCGGGGAGCTGTTTTTT